This T cell receptor (beta chain) was found in a study of blood T cell repertoires in COVID-19. The overall study: COVID-19 samples from acute and convalescent phases originated in the United States, Italy and Spain. Sources were T cells, B-cell-depleted T cells, or PBMCs; the material itself was cDNA or gDNA.

CDR1 is SGHNT and CDR2 is YENEEA in the germline V gene. V lost 8 bases, J lost 4 bases, and 13 bases stayed unmatched. CDR3 length equals 15 residues. Original methodology: Researchers report that nucleated cell counts were estimated from reference gene primer amplification. Assay used: immunoSEQ multiplex PCR; TCRdb lists only in-frame clones, some missing. The DNA was the basis for D and trimming; V, J and clone size are from that table. The sample lists roughly 200,000 clones, about 80% seen once, with approximately 6.2% in the top ten. V is TRBV11-3 and J is TRBJ2-7; 8 positions match TRBD1. This clonotype was obtained from a man aged 65 to 79 with active or convalescent COVID-19. The sample consisted of peripheral blood. This CDR3 reads CASAEGTGNWYEQYF. CDR3 nucleotide sequence: TGTGCCAGCGCCGAAGGGACAGGCAATTGGTACGAGCAGTACTTC.